Following are 6 T cell receptor beta chains from one sample sequenced in a study of T cell clonotyping in hematopoietic cell transplantation. Sequencing was performed with immunoSEQ multiplex PCR; in TCRdb, only in-frame clones are kept and a portion is missing. Of about 16,000 clones listed, under 90% are singletons. The specimen was peripheral blood mononuclear cells. All receptors derive from a man between 50 and 59 years old in good health. Some clones in this sample may be carry-over from other donors' samples.

V and J are TRBV28 and TRBJ2-7; 8 positions match TRBD2. This CDR3 spans 15 amino acids. The junction had 7 bases not matched to a gene; V was cut back by 5 bases and J by 1 base. Germline V gene sequence: CDR1 MDHEN, CDR2 SYDVKM. As DNA, the CDR3 is TGTGCCAGCAGTCCTACCTCGGGGGGGTCCTACGAGCAGTACTTC. Its protein is CASSPTSGGSYEQYF. Based on the CDR3 plus reference TRBV28 and TRBJ2-7, the full variable domain is DVKVTQSSRYLVKRTGEKVFLECVQDMDHENMFWYRQDPGLGLRLIYFSYDVKMKEKGDIPEGYSVSREKKERFSLILESASTNQTSMYLCASSPTSGGSYEQYFGPGTRLTVT.

V usage is TRBV5-6 and J usage is TRBJ2-5; 12 bases are a match to TRBD2. This CDR3 comprises 14 residues. With 4 bases clipped from V and 5 bases from J, the junction kept 3 bases outside the gene matches. Germline CDR1 reads SGHDT; CDR2 reads YYEEEE. CDR3 residues: CASSKTSGGETQYF. The CDR3 DNA is TGTGCCAGCAGCAAAACTAGCGGGGGGGAGACCCAGTACTTC. The entire variable domain, with the rest obtained from reference TRBV5-6 and TRBJ2-5, is as follows: DAGVTQSPTHLIKTRGQQVTLRCSPKSGHDTVSWYQQALGQGPQFIFQYYEEEERQRGNFPDRFSGHQFPNYSSELNVNALLLGDSALYLCASSKTSGGETQYFGPGTRLLVL.

The V gene is TRBV5-4, the J gene TRBJ2-4, with a weak D call TRBD1 (7 bases). Germline V gives CDR1 SGHNT, CDR2 YYREEE (reference sequence). V was cut by 0 bases and J by 9 bases, with 10 bases left in between. The CDR3 is made up of 13 amino acids. The CDR3 DNA sequence: TGTGCCAGCAGCTTGGCAGGGGGGAGCATTCAGTACTTC. This gives the protein CASSLAGGSIQYF.

The chain has TRBV6-5 and TRBJ1-6, with D unclear. This CDR3 has 11 amino acids. Trimming removed 6 bases from V and 13 bases from J, with 10 bases in between. Germline-derived CDR1 and CDR2 are MNHEY and SVGAGI. CDR3 region: CASRGLGPLHF. In DNA form, the CDR3 reads TGTGCCAGCAGAGGGCTCGGGCCCCTCCACTTT.

This clone showed up just once. Here the CDR3 reads CASRGKGDEQYF. The CDR3 DNA follows: TGTGCCAGCAGAGGGAAAGGAGACGAGCAGTACTTC. The V gene is TRBV4-2, the J gene TRBJ2-7, with D uncertain. The V end was cut by 6 bases, the J end by 5 bases, with 11 bases between. CDR3 length: 12 residues. The germline gives CDR1 LGHNA, CDR2 YNFKEQ.

This chain connects TRBV30 to TRBJ1-1, with no clear D. The V gene's germline CDR1 is GTSNPN and CDR2 SVGIG (reference sequence). V lost 4 bases, J lost 3 bases, and 15 bases lay in between. The CDR3 has 14 residues. CDR3 loop: CAWNRDRADTEAFF. The CDR3 region has the DNA TGTGCCTGGAATCGGGATAGGGCGGACACTGAAGCTTTCTTT.